Listed here are 3 T cell receptor beta chains from one sample, sequenced in a study of blood T cell repertoires in COVID-19. Clones were sequenced by immunoSEQ multiplex PCR, and TCRdb holds only the in-frame ones, with some missing. The sample carries 200,000 to 250,000 clones, about 88% recorded once. The sequenced material came from PBMCs or T cells enriched from blood (not recorded which). All receptors come from a woman aged 25 to 39 who had recovered from COVID-19.

This chain's CDR3 is CASSQVSIGVDYGYTF. CDR3 DNA: TGTGCCAGCAGCCAAGTATCTATAGGGGTAGACTATGGCTACACCTTC. The rearrangement uses TRBV4-2 and TRBJ1-2; D perhaps matches TRBD1 (5 bases). Germline CDR1 is LGHNA and CDR2 is YNFKEQ. Trimming pared 1 base from V and 3 bases from J, leaving 15 bases between. The CDR3 length is 16 residues.

The V call is TRBV3-1 (or the pseudogene TRBV3-2), the J call TRBJ2-5; D gene uncertain. V was clipped by 1 base and J by 5 bases, with 11 bases between them. Germline CDR1 LGHDT, CDR2 YNNKEL (reference sequence). CDR3 size: 14 residues. The CDR3 DNA sequence: TGTGCCAGCAGCCAAGGTAGACTGCGGGAGACCCAGTACTTC. Protein: CASSQGRLRETQYF.

This chain links TRBV18 with TRBJ1-1; maybe TRBD1 (5 bases). Germline values: CDR1 KGHSH, CDR2 LQKENI. The CDR3 is 18 amino acids. The germline V and J ends were trimmed by 1 base and 3 bases, with 21 bases remaining between them. CDR3 sequence: CASSPQGVGRGSHTEAFF. DNA for the CDR3: TGTGCCAGCTCACCACAGGGTGTTGGACGGGGGTCACACACTGAAGCTTTCTTT.